This TCR beta chain was identified during a study of human T cells and chemical hapten exposure. The study's findings and limits: The number of TCRs over 1 in 1000 frequency stayed unchanged after DPC. Controls formed significantly fewer large CDR3 similarity clusters than expanded TCRs did.

Time point meaning: patch test 1, 2 weeks after DPC sensitization. The treatment here: therapeutic diphenylcyclopropenone sensitization with weekly scalp DPC. In the original analysis: Sample-level TCR yields exhibited a median of roughly 96,000, with a range of roughly 23,224 to 700,000. TCRdb reanalysed the RACE reads using MiXCR and keeps one entry per CDR3 protein. The V and J calls, along with clone size, are taken from TCRdb and not from the paper's own processing. The sample consists of 300,000 to 450,000 distinct CDR3 sequences, roughly 4.8% of them appearing once. In germline, CDR1 is SGHTA, CDR2 FQGNSA. The CDR3 is 16 amino acids. V trimming: 4 bases; J trimming: 0 bases; junction bases outside the gene matches: 6. This clonotype was counted at least ten times. Its antigen is unknown.

The chain couples TRBV7-2 to TRBJ1-1, with TRBD1 matching 9 bases. The sample was whole blood, taken in connection with sensitization to the hapten diphenylcyclopropenone (DPC). The source is a woman aged 45-60 years with alopecia areata. Some clones in this sample may be carry-over from other donors' samples. The CDR3 is CASSSGTGWVNTEAFF. CDR3 in DNA: TGTGCCAGCAGCTCCGGGACAGGGTGGGTGAACACTGAAGCTTTCTTT.